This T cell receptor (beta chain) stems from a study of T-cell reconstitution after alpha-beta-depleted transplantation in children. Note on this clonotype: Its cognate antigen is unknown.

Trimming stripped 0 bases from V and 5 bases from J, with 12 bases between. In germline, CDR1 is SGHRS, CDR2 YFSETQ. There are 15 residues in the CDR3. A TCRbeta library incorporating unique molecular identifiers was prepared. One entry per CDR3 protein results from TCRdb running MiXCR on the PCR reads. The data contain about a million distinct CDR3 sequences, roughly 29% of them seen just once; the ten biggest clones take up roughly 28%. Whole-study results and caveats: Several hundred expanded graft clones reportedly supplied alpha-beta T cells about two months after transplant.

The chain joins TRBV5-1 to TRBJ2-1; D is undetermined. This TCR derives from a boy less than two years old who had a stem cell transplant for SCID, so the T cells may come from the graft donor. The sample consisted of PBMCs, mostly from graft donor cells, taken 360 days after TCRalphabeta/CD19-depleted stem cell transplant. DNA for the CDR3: TGCGCCAGCAGCTTGGCCGGAACGGTGGACAATGAGCAGTTCTTC. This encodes CASSLAGTVDNEQFF.